This T cell receptor beta chain originates from a study of shared clonotypes between healthy human individuals. The protocol was immunoSEQ multiplex PCR, while the TCRdb copy is restricted to in-frame clones and leaves out a portion. This table has roughly 890,000 clones, 80% to 95% appearing once. CD45RO-negative cells were positively selected for CCR7, leaving out terminally differentiated effector memory CD45RA+ cells. All of the donors resided in Nashville, Tennessee, and each was a Caucasian adult. The sample taken for sequencing was naive CD8+ T cells sorted from blood. The TCR was taken from a man younger than 45 in good health.

In DNA, the CDR3 is TGTGCCAGCAGTCAAACTAGCGGGAGGGTCTACGAGCAGTACTTC. Amino acids: CASSQTSGRVYEQYF. The V and J genes are TRBV27 and TRBJ2-7, with 13 bases that match TRBD2. CDR3 length: 15 amino acids. CDR1 and CDR2 from the germline V gene are MNHEY and SMNVEV (reference sequence). The J segment lost 3 bases and the V segment lost 5 bases, leaving 4 bases of the junction unmatched.